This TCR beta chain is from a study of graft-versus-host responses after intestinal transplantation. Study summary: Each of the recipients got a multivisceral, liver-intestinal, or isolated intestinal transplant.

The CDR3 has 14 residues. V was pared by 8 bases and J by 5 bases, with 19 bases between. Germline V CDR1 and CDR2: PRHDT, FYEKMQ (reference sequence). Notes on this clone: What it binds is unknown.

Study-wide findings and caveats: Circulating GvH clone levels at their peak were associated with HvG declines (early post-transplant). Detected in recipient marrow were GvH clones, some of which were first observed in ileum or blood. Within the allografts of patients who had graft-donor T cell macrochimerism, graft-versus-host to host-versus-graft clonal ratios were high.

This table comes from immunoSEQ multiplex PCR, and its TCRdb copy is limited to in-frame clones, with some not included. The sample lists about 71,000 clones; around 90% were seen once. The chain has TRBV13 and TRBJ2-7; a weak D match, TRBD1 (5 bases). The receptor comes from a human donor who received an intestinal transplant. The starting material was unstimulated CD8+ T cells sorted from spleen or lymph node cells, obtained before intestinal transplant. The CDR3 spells CASSTQVVIDEQYF. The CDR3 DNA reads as TGTGCCAGCTCCACACAGGTCGTTATCGACGAGCAGTACTTC.